The 29 T cell receptor beta chains in this list originate from one sample, sequenced in a study of cytomegalovirus exposure and HLA in healthy donors. The table came from immunoSEQ multiplex PCR; TCRdb's copy has only in-frame clones and leaves some out. The sample holds about 150,000 clones, 70% to 90% seen once. The specimen sequenced was PBMCs. The receptors were sampled from a human donor in good health.

The genes are TRBV2 and TRBJ2-5, with 11 bases fitting TRBD2. The germline V gene encodes CDR1 SNHLY and CDR2 FYNNEI. This CDR3 comprises 16 residues. V lost 4 bases to trimming and J lost 2 bases; unmatched junction nucleotides: 6. CDR3 region: CASSASLAGGQETQYF. CDR3 sequence (DNA): TGTGCCAGCAGTGCTTCCTTAGCGGGGGGGCAAGAGACCCAGTACTTC.

The CDR3 spells CAWTLSGGDRGYQPQHF. CDR3 coding DNA: TGTGCCTGGACCCTCAGTGGGGGGGACAGGGGCTATCAGCCCCAGCATTTT. The chain couples TRBV30 to TRBJ1-5, with 10 positions matching TRBD1. Looked up from germline, CDR1 is GTSNPN and CDR2 is SVGIG (reference sequence). The CDR3 loop spans 17 amino acids. The junction had 14 bases not matched to a gene; V was cut back by 4 bases and J by 5 bases.

This clone has a count of ten or more. The rearrangement links TRBV5-1 to TRBJ1-4; 8 bases align to TRBD1. In germline, CDR1 is SGHRS, CDR2 YFSETQ. V was clipped by 4 bases and J by 6 bases; unmatched bases: 5. There are 14 residues in the CDR3. The CDR3 loop is CASSRDRPYEKLFF. CDR3 DNA sequence: TGCGCCAGCAGCCGGGACAGGCCTTATGAAAAACTGTTTTTT. Supplemented by reference TRBV5-1 and TRBJ1-4, the full variable domain reads KAGVTQTPRYLIKTRGQQVTLSCSPISGHRSVSWYQQTPGQGLQFLFEYFSETQRNKGNFPGRFSGRQFSNSRSEMNVSTLELGDSALYLCASSRDRPYEKLFFGSGTQLSVL.

This chain links TRBV10-1 with TRBJ2-7, with D maybe TRBD1 (7 bases). The V gene lost 3 bases and the J gene lost 9 bases, with 15 bases spanning the gap. CDR3 length: 13 residues. CDR1 and CDR2 (germline): WNHNN, SYGVQD (reference sequence). In DNA, the CDR3 is TGCGCCAGCAGTGAAGTCAGGGGGGACTTGCAGTACTTC. This gives the protein CASSEVRGDLQYF.

The rearrangement links TRBV5-4 to TRBJ1-2; a weak D match, TRBD1 (5 bases). The V gene's germline CDR1 is SGHNT and CDR2 YYREEE (reference sequence). The CDR3 length is 13 residues. The ends were cut back, 2 bases at V and 4 bases at J, with 9 bases in the middle. This CDR3 is CASSFGAGYGYTF. The CDR3 DNA is TGTGCCAGCAGCTTTGGGGCTGGCTATGGCTACACCTTC.

The rearrangement joins TRBV6-6 to TRBJ1-1; tentatively, D is TRBD1 (5 bases). Trimming pared 10 bases from V and 8 bases from J, leaving 11 bases between. Per germline, CDR1 MNHNY and CDR2 SVGAGI (reference sequence). There are 10 residues in the CDR3. The CDR3 DNA sequence: TGTGCCACGTACCGACAGGAAGCTTTCTTT. Translation: CATYRQEAFF.

The chain employs TRBV6-1 and TRBJ2-3, with a possible D match to TRBD2 (6 bases). Germline-derived CDR1 and CDR2 are MNHNS and SASEGT. The CDR3 is made up of 14 amino acids. Trimming took 7 bases from V and 6 from J, leaving 17 bases between them. This CDR3 reads CASTLLAGPDTQYF. CDR3 coding DNA: TGTGCCAGCACCCTACTAGCTGGACCCGATACGCAGTATTTT.

A single count supports this clone. The chain combines TRBV10-3 with TRBJ2-3; D uncertain. V was cut by 10 bases and J by 1 base, with 18 bases left in between. The germline CDR1 and CDR2 sequences are ENHRY and SYGVKD. The CDR3 runs to 15 residues. The CDR3 region is CATAHLESRTDTQYF. The CDR3, as DNA: TGTGCCACCGCCCACCTAGAATCTCGCACAGATACGCAGTATTTT.

As concerns this clone: An end of the junction does not agree with germline; a read error may underlie this. The CDR3 is CASSSRTGQGTQYF. For the CDR3, the DNA is TGTGCCAGCAGCTCTCGGACAGGCCAAGGGACCCAGTACTTC. V gene TRBV9 combines with J gene TRBJ2-5, with 7 bases that match TRBD1. Germline CDR1 reads SGDLS; CDR2 reads YYNGEE. The CDR3 consists of 14 residues.

This chain uses TRBV5-1 with TRBJ2-2; tentatively, D is TRBD1 (6 bases). CDR3 length equals 14 residues. Germline CDR1 SGHRS, CDR2 YFSETQ. The V end was cut by 4 bases, the J end by 2 bases, with 9 bases between. CDR3 in DNA: TGCGCCAGCAGCCTGGGACACAACACCGGGGAGCTGTTTTTT. Its translation: CASSLGHNTGELFF. Together with reference TRBV5-1 and TRBJ2-2, the CDR3 gives the full variable domain: KAGVTQTPRYLIKTRGQQVTLSCSPISGHRSVSWYQQTPGQGLQFLFEYFSETQRNKGNFPGRFSGRQFSNSRSEMNVSTLELGDSALYLCASSLGHNTGELFFGEGSRLTVL.

The rearrangement links TRBV12-5 to TRBJ2-1, with TRBD1 matching 9 bases. Trimming removed 1 base from V and 9 bases from J; junction bases left unmatched: 10. The CDR3 length is 16 residues. Germline lookup yields CDR1 LGHNT and CDR2 FRNRAP. Here the CDR3 DNA reads TGTGCTAGTGGTTTGGCCGGGACAGGGAAGATCCCTGAGCAGTTCTTC. Translated: CASGLAGTGKIPEQFF.

The chain's CDR3 is CASSLVWDNRAQRGEKLFF. The CDR3, as DNA: TGTGCCAGCAGCTTAGTATGGGACAACAGGGCGCAAAGGGGGGAAAAACTGTTTTTT. The genes are TRBV7-2 and TRBJ1-4, with TRBD1 as a possible D gene (6 bases). V was cut by 1 base and J by 8 bases, with 26 bases left in between. The CDR3 is 19 residues long. The germline V gene encodes CDR1 SGHTA and CDR2 FQGNSA.

This clone has more than one count but fewer than ten. The rearrangement joins TRBV5-8 to TRBJ1-2; 7 positions match TRBD1. Trimming at V came to 6 bases and at J to 7 bases, leaving 24 bases not matched to a gene. This CDR3 has 18 residues. The germline gives CDR1 SGHTS, CDR2 YDEGEE. The DNA of the CDR3 is TGTGCCAGCACACCCCCGGACAGGAAAAGTATAAATAAGTGTGGCTACACCTTC. Its protein product is CASTPPDRKSINKCGYTF.

CDR3 DNA: TGTGCCAGCAGCTTAATGGGGCGTGAGCAGTTCTTC. Its translation: CASSLMGREQFF. V usage is TRBV7-3 and J usage is TRBJ2-1; tentatively, D is TRBD1 (5 bases). Trimming removed 1 base from V and 9 bases from J, with 7 bases in between. This CDR3 is built from 12 residues. Germline loops: CDR1 SGHTA, CDR2 FQGTGA.

This chain uses TRBV25-1 with TRBJ2-1, with 11 positions matching TRBD2. Trimming removed 2 bases from V and 4 bases from J; junction bases left unmatched: 10. The CDR3 length is 18 residues. Germline V gene sequence: CDR1 MGHDK, CDR2 SYGVNS. The CDR3 is CASSELGSGRGAYNEQFF. The CDR3 nucleotides are TGTGCCAGCAGTGAACTAGGTAGCGGGAGGGGGGCATACAATGAGCAGTTCTTC.

V is TRBV11-2 and J is TRBJ2-5; D is perhaps TRBD2 (6 bases). Per germline, CDR1 SGHAT and CDR2 FQNNGV. The CDR3 is made up of 11 amino acids. Trimming took 1 base from V and 9 from J, leaving 6 bases between them. The CDR3 nucleotides read TGTGCCAGCAGCTTAGGGGGGGCCCAGTACTTC. As protein: CASSLGGAQYF. Supplemented by reference TRBV11-2 and TRBJ2-5, the full variable domain reads EAGVAQSPRYKIIEKRQSVAFWCNPISGHATLYWYQQILGQGPKLLIQFQNNGVVDDSQLPKDRFSAERLKGVDSTLKIQPAKLEDSAVYLCASSLGGAQYFGPGTRLLVL.

The V and J genes are TRBV7-7 and TRBJ2-1; 9 bases line up with TRBD1. The CDR3 runs to 15 residues. With 2 bases clipped from V and 6 bases from J, the junction kept 5 bases outside the gene matches. Germline loops: CDR1 SSHAT, CDR2 FNYEAQ (reference sequence). Here the CDR3 DNA reads TGTGCCAGCAGCTTAACCCGGACAGGGGCCAATGAGCAGTTCTTC. This sequence encodes CASSLTRTGANEQFF.

The V and J genes are TRBV19 and TRBJ1-1; D is uncertain. Germline V gene sequence: CDR1 LNHDA, CDR2 SQIVND (reference sequence). CDR3 length equals 15 residues. V was clipped by 1 base and J by 6 bases, with 15 bases between them. CDR3: CASSIGRRGNAEAFF. The CDR3 nucleotides are TGTGCCAGTAGTATAGGGAGAAGAGGGAATGCTGAAGCTTTCTTT.

V is TRBV5-6 and J is TRBJ2-1; 8 bases map to TRBD2. The CDR3 loop spans 15 amino acids. V shed 4 bases and J 6 bases; nucleotides not matched to a gene: 9. CDR1 and CDR2 (germline): SGHDT, YYEEEE. CDR3 in DNA: TGTGCCAGCAGCCTCGCGGGGGGAGGGGGCAATGAGCAGTTCTTC. Amino acid sequence: CASSLAGGGGNEQFF.

In the case of this clone: One junction end disagrees with the germline gene, perhaps due to a read error. In nucleotides, the CDR3 is TGTGCTAGCAGCTTATCCCTGGCTAGCGGCCACTCCTACGAGCAGTACTTC. Amino acids: CASSLSLASGHSYEQYF. The chain combines TRBV7-7 with TRBJ2-7; TRBD2 matches 7 bases. Germline V gene sequence: CDR1 SSHAT, CDR2 FNYEAQ (reference sequence). This CDR3 comprises 17 residues. The complete variable domain, with remaining parts taken from reference TRBV7-7 and TRBJ2-7, reads GAGVSQSPRYKVTKRGQDVTLRCDPISSHATLYWYQQALGQGPEFLTYFNYEAQPDKSGLPSDRFSAERPEGSISTLTIQRTEQRDSAMYRCASSLSLASGHSYEQYFGPGTRLTVT.

The chain combines TRBV5-1 with TRBJ1-2, with 7 bases lining up with TRBD1. Germline-derived CDR1 and CDR2 are SGHRS and YFSETQ. The V gene end was trimmed by 0 bases and the J gene end by 0 bases; junction bases not matched to a gene: 5. This CDR3 has 16 amino acids. CDR3 region: CASSLVGQATNYGYTF. CDR3 nucleotides: TGCGCCAGCAGCTTGGTAGGACAGGCCACTAACTATGGCTACACCTTC.

The chain links TRBV7-9 to TRBJ1-2; 8 nucleotides align to TRBD1. Trimming at V came to 4 bases and at J to 7 bases, leaving 11 bases not matched to a gene. Germline V gives CDR1 SEHNR, CDR2 FQNEAQ (reference sequence). This CDR3 has 15 amino acids. The CDR3 is CASSSEVRGPSGYTF. The DNA of the CDR3 is TGTGCCAGCAGCTCAGAGGTCAGGGGGCCTTCTGGCTACACCTTC. Full variable domain (missing parts from reference TRBV7-9 and TRBJ1-2): DTGVSQNPRHKITKRGQNVTFRCDPISEHNRLYWYRQTLGQGPEFLTYFQNEAQLEKSRLLSDRFSAERPKGSFSTLEIQRTEQGDSAMYLCASSSEVRGPSGYTFGSGTRLTVV.

The CDR3 protein is CASSLDRLRETQYF. The CDR3 DNA follows: TGTGCCAGCAGTTTAGACAGGCTTCGGGAGACCCAGTACTTC. The chain combines TRBV27 with TRBJ2-5; perhaps TRBD1 as D (6 bases). CDR3 length: 14 residues. CDR1 is MNHEY and CDR2 is SMNVEV in the germline V gene (reference sequence). V gave up 2 bases and J gave up 5 bases, with 12 bases separating them.

This clone occurred many times. The CDR3 DNA is TGTGCCAGCAGCTTGGAACAGTTCTATGGCTACACCTTC. Translation: CASSLEQFYGYTF. The chain links TRBV5-4 to TRBJ1-2; D unresolved. Germline V lookup: CDR1 SGHNT, CDR2 YYREEE (reference sequence). Trimming took 0 bases from V and 4 from J, leaving 7 bases between them. This CDR3 spans 13 amino acids. Full variable domain (rest looked up from reference TRBV5-4 and TRBJ1-2): ETGVTQSPTHLIKTRGQQVTLRCSSQSGHNTVSWYQQALGQGPQFIFQYYREEENGRGNFPPRFSGLQFPNYSSELNVNALELDDSALYLCASSLEQFYGYTFGSGTRLTVV.

The V gene is TRBV11-2, the J gene TRBJ2-3; D is perhaps TRBD2 (6 bases). CDR3 size: 15 residues. V lost 0 bases and J 3 bases, leaving 10 bases between the germline ends. CDR1 and CDR2 (germline): SGHAT, FQNNGV. CDR3: CASSLDWDSTDTQYF. DNA for the CDR3: TGTGCCAGCAGCTTAGATTGGGACTCAACAGATACGCAGTATTTT.

The rearrangement uses TRBV7-9 and TRBJ2-2; 8 bases fit TRBD2. Germline assignment: CDR1 SEHNR and CDR2 FQNEAQ (reference sequence). This CDR3 region has 16 residues. Germline trimming cut 5 bases from V and 7 bases from J; bases unmatched to any gene: 12. The DNA of the CDR3 is TGTGCCAGCAGCCCCTCGGGACTAGATGCGGTCGGGGAGCTGTTTTTT. It specifies CASSPSGLDAVGELFF. Looking up the rest from reference TRBV7-9 and TRBJ2-2 gives the full variable domain: DTGVSQNPRHKITKRGQNVTFRCDPISEHNRLYWYRQTLGQGPEFLTYFQNEAQLEKSRLLSDRFSAERPKGSFSTLEIQRTEQGDSAMYLCASSPSGLDAVGELFFGEGSRLTVL.

The V and J genes are TRBV29-1 and TRBJ1-1, with D possibly TRBD1 on 5 matching bases. This CDR3 has 18 amino acids. CDR1 is SQVTM, CDR2 ANQGSEA, per germline. V shed 1 base and J shed 0 bases, with 21 bases lying between them. The chain's CDR3 is CSVEVRGYGEWVNTEAFF. CDR3 sequence (DNA): TGCAGCGTTGAAGTTAGGGGTTATGGAGAATGGGTGAACACTGAAGCTTTCTTT.

The chain has TRBV14 and TRBJ2-3, with TRBD2 identical over 9 bases. Germline CDR1 is SGHDN and CDR2 is FVKESK. The junction had 7 bases not matched to a gene; V was cut back by 0 bases and J by 6 bases. CDR3 length: 16 residues. CDR3 residues: CASSQERAGGQDTQYF. CDR3 bases: TGTGCCAGCAGCCAAGAACGGGCGGGAGGGCAGGATACGCAGTATTTT.

The rearrangement joins TRBV2 to TRBJ1-2; D not certain. The CDR3 consists of 15 residues. The V end was cut by 2 bases, the J end by 8 bases, with 18 bases between. Germline V CDR1 and CDR2: SNHLY, FYNNEI. The CDR3 loop is CASSERESRARGYTF. The CDR3 DNA sequence: TGTGCCAGCAGTGAAAGGGAATCGCGGGCGAGAGGCTACACCTTC. Combining the CDR3 with reference TRBV2 and TRBJ1-2 gives the whole variable domain EPEVTQTPSHQVTQMGQEVILRCVPISNHLYFYWYRQILGQKVEFLVSFYNNEISEKSEIFDDQFSVERPDGSNFTLKIRSTKLEDSAMYFCASSERESRARGYTFGSGTRLTVV.